This TCR beta chain was obtained from a study of blood T cell repertoires in COVID-19. Study details: PBMCs, B-cell-depleted T cells, or T cells provided the cDNA or gDNA that made up the material.

The germline CDR1 and CDR2 sequences are SQVTM and ANQGSEA. V dropped 2 bases and J dropped 9; count of bases not matched to a gene: 8. The CDR3 is 14 residues long. Original analysis: By means of reference gene primer amplification, nucleated cell counts were estimated. The table came from immunoSEQ multiplex PCR; TCRdb's copy has only in-frame clones and leaves some out. D and trimming come from the DNA, and the V and J calls and clone size come from that table. Altogether approximately 89,000 clones are present, more than 75% being singletons, with the ten largest covering approximately 15%. J is TRBJ2-1 and V is TRBV29-1; TRBD1 agrees at 9 bases. Material: peripheral blood. This TCR came from a woman aged 70-85 years with acute or convalescent COVID-19. The CDR3 region is CSVERGQGSFEQFF. Here the CDR3 DNA reads TGCAGCGTTGAAAGAGGACAGGGGAGTTTTGAGCAGTTCTTC.